This is a list of T cell receptor beta chains from one sample in a study of T cell repertoires in cytomegalovirus infection. No antigen has been assigned to these receptors. Each CDR3 protein is one row after TCRdb ran MiXCR on the reads. The sample has hundreds of thousands of distinct CDR3 sequences, 42% seen once. This sample comprised cultured PBMCs, obtained from culture after CMV antigen stimulation. The receptors were gathered from a human donor in good health (CMV status not recorded). Some clones in this sample may be carry-over from other donors' samples. CDR3s include the opening cysteine and the closing phenylalanine or tryptophan. D genes are given only for firm matches. Size tells how often a clone was seen (once, few, many) or the class of an expanded clone, and some rows leave it out.

d_call	v_call	j_call	clone_size	cdr3_aa	cdr3_nt
NA	TRBV12-5	TRBJ1-1	NA	CASGLVLGHPSRANTEAFF	TGTGCTAGTGGTTTGGTACTGGGGCACCCCTCGAGAGCGAACACTGAAGCTTTCTTT
NA	TRBV7-6	TRBJ2-2	NA	CASQEGRGSGELFF	TGTGCCAGCCAGGAGGGCAGGGGGTCCGGGGAGCTGTTTTTT
NA	TRBV19	TRBJ1-1	few	CASSMGGAGEAFF	TGTGCCAGTAGTATGGGCGGAGCAGGTGAAGCTTTCTTT
TRBD1	TRBV7-9	TRBJ1-6	NA	CASSLFTGQEDSPLHF	TGTGCCAGCAGCTTATTCACGGGACAGGAAGATTCACCCCTCCACTTT
TRBD1	TRBV10-3	TRBJ2-5	NA	CAISGDRDQETQYF	TGTGCCATCAGTGGGGACAGGGACCAAGAGACCCAGTACTTC
NA	TRBV12-3/TRBV12-4	TRBJ1-5	many	CASSLGGQPQHF	TGTGCCAGCAGCTTAGGGGGTCAGCCCCAGCATTTT
NA	TRBV20-1	TRBJ2-5	NA	CSATQGTETQYF	TGCAGTGCAACACAGGGAACGGAGACCCAGTACTTC
NA	TRBV6-1	TRBJ1-2	few	CASSEAEHRNYGYTF	TGTGCCAGCAGTGAAGCGGAACACCGTAACTATGGCTACACCTTC
NA	TRBV11-2	TRBJ2-3	NA	CASSLRVGPGVSTDTQYF	TGTGCCAGCAGCTTAAGAGTCGGGCCGGGGGTGAGCACAGATACGCAGTATTTT
NA	TRBV14	TRBJ2-5	few	CASSQTTETQYF	TGTGCCAGCAGCCAGACCACGGAGACCCAGTACTTC
NA	TRBV7-8	TRBJ1-6	few	CASTLGGASGSPLHF	TGTGCCAGCACGCTTGGGGGGGCAAGCGGTTCACCCCTCCACTTT
TRBD2	TRBV4-3	TRBJ2-3	NA	CASSHRSGGAEDTQYF	TGCGCCAGCAGCCATCGCAGCGGGGGGGCGGAAGATACGCAGTATTTT
TRBD2	TRBV18	TRBJ2-7	few	CASSPGTSPAYEQYF	TGTGCCAGCTCACCTGGGACTAGCCCAGCCTACGAGCAGTACTTC
NA	TRBV6-1	TRBJ1-2	NA	CASGGANYGYTF	TGTGCCAGCGGGGGAGCTAACTATGGCTACACCTTC
TRBD1	TRBV6-2/TRBV6-3	TRBJ1-1	once	CASSYPRQGNTEAFF	TGTGCCAGCAGTTACCCGAGACAGGGGAACACTGAAGCTTTCTTT
TRBD1	TRBV12-5	TRBJ1-2	NA	CASVSSGTGYGYTF	TGTGCTAGTGTATCCTCAGGGACAGGTTATGGCTACACCTTC
NA	TRBV7-9	TRBJ2-1	few	CANERDKNNEQFF	TGTGCCAACGAGCGGGACAAAAACAATGAGCAGTTCTTC
NA	TRBV25-1	TRBJ1-4	NA	CASGEKTTNEKLFF	TGTGCCAGCGGGGAAAAAACAACTAATGAAAAACTGTTTTTT
NA	TRBV7-9	TRBJ1-5	few	CASSFWDTHQPQHF	TGTGCCAGCAGCTTCTGGGACACTCATCAGCCCCAGCATTTT
NA	TRBV4-3	TRBJ2-1	once	CASSQDHQGGYNEQFF	TGCGCCAGCAGCCAAGATCACCAGGGGGGGTACAATGAGCAGTTCTTC